These T cell receptor beta chains were read from a single sample in a study of shared clonotypes between healthy human individuals. Assay used: immunoSEQ multiplex PCR; TCRdb lists only in-frame clones, some missing. The repertoire holds 1 million to 1.2 million clones, with approximately 75% as singletons. Sequencing input: memory CD4+ T cells from PBMCs. These receptors originate from a young man in good health. Some clones in this sample may be carry-over from other donors' samples. Both conserved end residues are part of each CDR3. D genes are given only for firm matches. Clone size appears in some rows only: once, few, many, or a class for an expanded clone.

CDR3nt,CDR3aa,v_gene,d_gene,len,abundance,j_gene
TGTGCCACCAGCAGAACGGACACGTCCAATTTGCGGTGGGGCTACACCTTC,CATSRTDTSNLRWGYTF,TRBV15,-,17,-,TRBJ1-2
TGTGCCAGCAATCAACTAGCGGGGCCCGGGGAGCTGTTTTTT,CASNQLAGPGELFF,TRBV28,TRBD2,14,-,TRBJ2-2
TGCGCCAGCAGTGAAGGGGGCTCTGGAAACACCATATATTTT,CASSEGGSGNTIYF,TRBV10-1,-,14,-,TRBJ1-3
TGTGCCAGCAGTGAAGAGTTGGGGGGAGGTACGCAGTATTTT,CASSEELGGGTQYF,TRBV2,-,14,-,TRBJ2-3
TGCGCCAGCAGCTTTAGCGGGAGTGAAGGCGAGCAGTACTTC,CASSFSGSEGEQYF,TRBV5-1,TRBD2,14,-,TRBJ2-7
TGTGCCAGCTCACCCCAGGGGGCTGGGGCCAACGTCCTGACTTTC,CASSPQGAGANVLTF,TRBV18,TRBD1,15,-,TRBJ2-6
TGCGCCAGCAGCCAAGATTACACAGATACGCAGTATTTT,CASSQDYTDTQYF,TRBV4-1,-,13,-,TRBJ2-3
TGTGCCAGCACCAGCAGGGGGGAGCTGTTTTTT,CASTSRGELFF,TRBV2,-,11,-,TRBJ2-2
TGTGCCAGCAGCCAGGGGGGGACGCGGCAGACCCAGTACTTC,CASSQGGTRQTQYF,TRBV7-3,-,14,-,TRBJ2-5
TGTGCCTGGAGTGTCCGGGGCGGCACTGAAGCTTTCTTT,CAWSVRGGTEAFF,TRBV30,-,13,-,TRBJ1-1
TGTGCCAGCAGCTTAAAGACTAGCGGATCCGGGAAGCAGTTCTTC,CASSLKTSGSGKQFF,TRBV6-5,TRBD2,15,-,TRBJ2-1
TGCGCCAGCACGGGACAGGGGTCAGGCGAGCAGTACTTC,CASTGQGSGEQYF,TRBV10-2,TRBD1,13,-,TRBJ2-7
TGCGCCAGCAGCTTGGGGACAGGGGGCGCTGGGGCCAACGTCCTGACTTTC,CASSLGTGGAGANVLTF,TRBV5-1,TRBD1,17,-,TRBJ2-6
TGCGCCAGCAGCTTGGCCGGGCAGGGCCGCACAGATACGCAGTATTTT,CASSLAGQGRTDTQYF,TRBV5-1,-,16,-,TRBJ2-3
TGTGCCAGCAGTGCTACCCTAATCACAGATACGCAGTATTTT,CASSATLITDTQYF,TRBV2,-,14,once,TRBJ2-3
TGCAGCGTTGGAGGCGGGACAGAGATTTACAATGAGCAGTTCTTC,CSVGGGTEIYNEQFF,TRBV29-1,-,15,-,TRBJ2-1
TGTGCCAGCACGGGATCACGGACTAGCAATTACAATGAGCAGTTCTTC,CASTGSRTSNYNEQFF,TRBV2,TRBD2,16,few,TRBJ2-1
TGCGCCAGCAGCTTACCCCGGGATCCGAACACTGAAGCTTTCTTT,CASSLPRDPNTEAFF,TRBV5-1,-,15,-,TRBJ1-1
TGTGCCAGCAGTTCCTCCTTAGCGGAAAGCTACAATGAGCAGTTCTTC,CASSSSLAESYNEQFF,TRBV28,-,16,-,TRBJ2-1
TGTGCCAGCAGTTACTCGTACACAGGGGACTACGAGCAGTACTTC,CASSYSYTGDYEQYF,TRBV6-5,TRBD1,15,-,TRBJ2-7
TGTGCCAGCAGATCACCCGGGCAGGGTGGCAATCAGCCCCAGCATTTT,CASRSPGQGGNQPQHF,TRBV27,-,16,-,TRBJ1-5
TGTGCCAGCAGTTTAAGGGGAGATACGCAGTATTTT,CASSLRGDTQYF,TRBV28,-,12,-,TRBJ2-3
TGTGCCAGCACCCTGTTGGGGGACGCCTACGAGCAGTACTTC,CASTLLGDAYEQYF,TRBV11-2,-,14,-,TRBJ2-7
TGTGCCAGCAGACTCAATGCCGAGACCCAGTACTTC,CASRLNAETQYF,TRBV28,-,12,once,TRBJ2-5
TGTGCCAGCAGCTTAGCGCTGGGGGATGGCAACGAGCAGTACTTC,CASSLALGDGNEQYF,TRBV7-9,-,15,-,TRBJ2-7
TGTGCCAGCAGGGACAGGGAGGGCTATGGCTACACCTTC,CASRDREGYGYTF,TRBV2,TRBD1,13,-,TRBJ1-2
TGTGCCAGCAGTTCTTCCGCGGGACAGCTCACCCCACCGAACCTTAGCAATCAGCCCCAGCATTTT,CASSSSAGQLTPPNLSNQPQHF,TRBV28,TRBD1,22,-,TRBJ1-5
TGTGCCACCAGCAGAGGATTCTCCACCGGGGAGCTGTTTTTT,CATSRGFSTGELFF,TRBV15,-,14,few,TRBJ2-2
TGCGCCAGCAGCCAACAAGGTAGTTTTATCGATACGCAGTATTTT,CASSQQGSFIDTQYF,TRBV4-3,-,15,-,TRBJ2-3
TGTGCCACCAGCAGAGATCGGACCACTAACTATGGCTACACCTTC,CATSRDRTTNYGYTF,TRBV15,-,15,-,TRBJ1-2
TGTGCCAGCAGCCCGACACTAGCCAAAAACATTCAGTACTTC,CASSPTLAKNIQYF,TRBV7-2,-,14,-,TRBJ2-4